This T cell receptor beta chain was found in a study of cytomegalovirus exposure and HLA in healthy donors (dated by TCRdb to about 2017). At the level of the whole study: According to an earlier analysis of 450 to 650 of the donors, 150 million to 200 million T cells yielded roughly 110 million unique TCR beta sequences and around 280 Gb of sequence data. An early release that covered some 630 HLA-typed donors contained about 300 gigabases of sequencing data and 70 million to 100 million unique TCR sequences. Of the 350 to 400 genotyped donors, over 70% fell in the genetic ancestry cluster associated with self-reported Caucasian donors. The aim of the study was to test whether cataloging public T cell receptors could identify signatures of past pathogen exposure. The T cell repertoires of 700 or so subjects were profiled by immunosequencing and related to cytomegalovirus serostatus. Besides the first cohort of roughly 660 subjects, a separate validation cohort made up of 120 different subjects was used. To predict cytomegalovirus infection status, the study combined high-throughput TCR immunosequencing, statistical association of individual TCRs with disease status, and machine learning. A later analysis re-analyzed previously published TCR beta repertoires from roughly 630 donors and added high-resolution HLA genotyping to study TCR occurrence patterns. The later analysis used no new phenotypic data to find candidate immune exposures, relying instead on TCR beta sequences and their occurrence across donors. In an earlier analysis of 587 of the donors, high-throughput TCR beta sequencing was used to judge whether each TCR beta V gene segment behaved as functional or pseudogenic. Donor age, sex, ethnicity and CMV serostatus were compiled alongside the repertoire data. A later genetic analysis took genome-wide SNP genotypes for 398 of the 666 donors and used that subset as a discovery cohort. All discovery cohort repertoires had been generated using a single sequencing platform. HLA typing included class I and class II loci at four-digit resolution. Typing coverage varied by locus: roughly 620-640 donors for A, B, C, DRB1 and DQB1; roughly 520 for DQA1; around 610 for DPA1; fewer than 480 for DPB1. Four or five DR-DQ haplotypes were handled as single units for association and clustering because linkage in the cohort was strong. Among roughly 400 genotyped donors of the cohort, an average of around 240,000 unique TCR beta nucleotide sequences were sequenced per donor, roughly 18% of them non-productive. On the study overall, not on this receptor specifically: Several of the top co-occurrence clusters appeared to be linked to parvovirus B19, influenza, CMV and Epstein-Barr virus, according to a later analysis. In a later genetic analysis, fewer N-insertions in productive TCRs were reported among donors in an Asian-associated ancestry cluster than the roughly 700-donor mean. For the cohort, immune exposure information was limited to CMV serostatus. In a later analysis, HLA-associated TCR beta chains were found to be more clonally expanded and to have lower generation probabilities than equally common non-associated chains. In both the original and validation cohorts, the classifier was reported to diagnose cytomegalovirus status with high specificity and sensitivity. In vitro tests confirmed that a few of the cytomegalovirus-associated TCR beta chains recognize cytomegalovirus antigens. In a later analysis, the rate of TCR association differed among HLA loci, with DRB1 alleles having the most associated TCRs and HLA-C alleles having the fewest. The authors suggested that the approach could potentially be extended to other disease states and immunological phenotypes. A total of 164 TCR beta chains were listed by the study as associated with cytomegalovirus. A further reported finding was that TCR beta sequences accurately predicted the HLA-A and HLA-B alleles for most subjects in the first cohort. In an earlier analysis of around 600 of the donors, most TCR beta V segments appeared in productive rearrangements about 87% or about 30% of the time, broadly matching IMGT annotations. Because HLA typing was missing for some donors at each locus, association tests included only the typed subset. The presence/absence analyses assumed that sequencing depth was roughly uniform across donors, and that assumption may not be true. Linkage disequilibrium might explain the correlated functional status among segregating V segments, but an unknown experimental factor could not be ruled out. Specific HLA alleles were associated with 16,951 TCR beta sequences at a false discovery rate of 0.05 in a later analysis. Strong co-occurrence of HLA alleles, especially DR and DQ, made assigning TCR associations to individual alleles difficult. An association between a missense DCLRE1C variant and V-gene and J-gene trimming of TCR beta chains was found in a later genetic analysis and replicated in an independent cohort. Most TCR sequences were seen in very few donors, while some public TCRs were found in many individuals. In this cohort, only TCR beta chains were sequenced, and detectable features were limited by the absence of alpha or paired-chain data. Because counts were too low, roughly 16 rarely observed V segments, including chromosome 9 orphons, were excluded from the earlier analysis of 587 of the donors. The sequencing pipeline was judged likely to have produced a cluster of highly shared sequence variants as a technical artifact. Some IMGT-functional V segments, including TRBV6-2 and TRBV6-3, could not be told apart with the 87-base-pair reads, so those segments were excluded. In a later analysis, most CMV-associated TCR beta chains were found to appear HLA-restricted, with HLA associations seemingly driven largely by CMV exposure.

The germline V gene encodes CDR1 MGHRA and CDR2 YSYEKL. The CDR3 goes from the cysteine to the phenylalanine over 13 residues. Only CDR3 DNA is held: 39 bases, read in frame from base 1. V is reduced by 3 bases and J by 9 bases, leaving a spacing of 13 bases between them. In regard to this clone: The specificity of this receptor is unknown.

Libraries came from the immunoSEQ multiplex PCR assay. A mixture of 60 forward primers for TCR Vbeta segments and 13 reverse primers for TCR Jbeta segments was used in the multiplex PCR. The CDR3 region of rearranged TCR beta genes was amplified from genomic DNA by a multiplex PCR assay. The amplified TCR beta libraries were sequenced on the Illumina HiSeq System as 87-base-pair reads. The source study handled its data this way. A later analysis counted 75 million to 100 million unique TCR beta chains across the 650 to 800 repertoires, and roughly 10 million of these chains were shared by at least two donors. To remove PCR and sequencing errors, raw reads were error-corrected and collapsed into unique sequences using a nearest-neighbor algorithm that merged closely related sequences. Alignment of CDR3 sequences to IMGT reference sequences was used to assign V, D and J gene segments. For a sequence to be retained, a match of at least six nucleotides was required to both a V gene segment and a J gene segment. Rearrangements were called productive when the CDR3 lacked stop codons and stayed in frame with V and J; all others were non-productive. CDR3 was defined according to IMGT convention as the region running from the second conserved V-encoded cysteine to the conserved J-encoded phenylalanine. In an earlier analysis of more than 550 of the donors, sequences lacking an unambiguous match to a single V gene segment were excluded. An earlier analysis of 587 of the donors classified V segments as functional when productive rearrangements were above 56.7% and as segregating when the standard deviation between donors was above 5%. To diagnose cytomegalovirus status from the catalog of TCR beta chain sequences, a statistical classification framework was built. V and J gene assignment, in a later analysis, came from comparing TCR nucleotide sequences with IMGT/GENE-DB human TR gene sequences. Using the TCRdist pipeline, a later analysis assigned CDR3 sequences along with most-parsimonious VDJ recombination scenarios. In a later analysis, every TCR beta chain was defined by the combination of its CDR3 amino acid sequence and its V-gene family, and reads without a unique V-gene family were dropped. In a later analysis, some 600 highly shared, low-generation-probability nucleotide sequences were removed to address suspected cross-contamination and a sequencing artifact. For each public chain, a later analysis derived a clonal expansion index from normalized ranks of inferred template counts within each repertoire. In a later analysis, generation probabilities were computed with a VDJ recombination model fitted to out-of-frame rearrangements, and the resulting probabilities were checked against IGoR. In a later analysis, hypergeometric tests were used to score TCR-TCR, TCR-HLA and TCR-CMV co-occurrence, with a repertoire-size bias correction applied to TCR pairs. False discovery rates were estimated in a later analysis by permuting HLA or CMV assignments 20 times. In a later analysis, co-occurring TCRs were grouped with DBSCAN, and TCRdist sequence similarity was added when clustering was performed within HLA-allele-positive subsets. Repertoires with fewer than 30,000 or more than 120,000 public chains were left out of co-occurrence clustering, as were about 5 repertoires with anomalous nucleotide sharing. The immuneACCESS repertoire file appears here via TCRdb, limited to in-frame rearrangements. These files lack a portion of the clones; in checked studies, under half of the deficit traces to unresolved V genes, and the cause of the others is not known. That table gives V, J and clone size, and the DNA gave D and trimming. The table for this sample shows some 80,000 clones. Jointly, the top ten make up roughly an eighth of the sample.

The cohort was made up of 500 to 800 healthy bone marrow donors. Cohort members were all nominally healthy when sampled, although unrecorded immune exposures were likely present. The donor tested CMV seropositive and was one of the 289 seropositive cohort members. A peripheral blood sample was collected from each donor, and TCR beta sequencing was performed on peripheral blood mononuclear cells. Genomic DNA was extracted from the blood cell samples with the Qiagen DNeasy Blood Extraction Kit. The V gene is TRBV4-1 and the J gene is TRBJ2-3; the D gene is perhaps TRBD2, on 6 matching bases. This receptor was identified in a man aged 45 to 65 in good health and CMV-seropositive. The specimen sequenced was PBMCs. The CDR3 reads as follows: CASSHPEEGTQYF. At the DNA level, the sequence is TGCGCCAGCAGCCATCCTGAGGAGGGAACGCAGTATTTT.